This T cell receptor (beta chain) stems from a study of response to subunit inactivated influenza vaccine. MiXCR was run by TCRdb on the RT-PCR reads, yielding one entry per CDR3 protein. The sample holds under 850,000 distinct CDR3 sequences, approximately 18% seen once. The study, taken as a whole, reports: Authors suggested that a seasonal influenza vaccination recruits few new T cells each time.

The CDR3 totals 15 residues. The V and J ends lost 4 bases and 1 base, in that order; junction bases with no gene match: 5. Germline lookup yields CDR1 LGHNA and CDR2 YNFKEQ. As regards this clonotype: Its antigen is not known.

This receptor was identified in a man aged 45 to 65 who received an inactivated influenza vaccine. The gene calls are TRBV4-2 and TRBJ1-1, with 8 positions matching TRBD1. The sample here was PBMCs from blood, taken 5 days after vaccination. In DNA, the CDR3 is TGTGCCAGCAGCCTGCAGACAGGGGAGAACACTGAAGCTTTCTTT. This translates into CASSLQTGENTEAFF.